This T cell receptor beta chain comes out of a study of blood T cell repertoires in COVID-19. Germline V gives CDR1 LGHDT, CDR2 YNNKEL (reference sequence). The CDR3 length is 17 residues. Germline trimming cut 6 bases from V and 0 bases from J; bases unmatched to any gene: 10. Here immunoSEQ multiplex PCR was the method, and the copy in TCRdb shows in-frame clones only, minus some. The sample shows approximately 250,000 clones, around four fifths of them seen only once. The receptor's source is a man aged 55 to 69 with acute or convalescent COVID-19. The rearrangement joins TRBV3-1 (or the pseudogene TRBV3-2) to TRBJ1-1; 10 bases fit TRBD1. The source material was peripheral blood. This CDR3 reads CASRPRDRGRMNTEAFF. In DNA form, the CDR3 reads TGTGCCAGCAGACCCCGGGACAGGGGTAGGATGAACACTGAAGCTTTCTTT.